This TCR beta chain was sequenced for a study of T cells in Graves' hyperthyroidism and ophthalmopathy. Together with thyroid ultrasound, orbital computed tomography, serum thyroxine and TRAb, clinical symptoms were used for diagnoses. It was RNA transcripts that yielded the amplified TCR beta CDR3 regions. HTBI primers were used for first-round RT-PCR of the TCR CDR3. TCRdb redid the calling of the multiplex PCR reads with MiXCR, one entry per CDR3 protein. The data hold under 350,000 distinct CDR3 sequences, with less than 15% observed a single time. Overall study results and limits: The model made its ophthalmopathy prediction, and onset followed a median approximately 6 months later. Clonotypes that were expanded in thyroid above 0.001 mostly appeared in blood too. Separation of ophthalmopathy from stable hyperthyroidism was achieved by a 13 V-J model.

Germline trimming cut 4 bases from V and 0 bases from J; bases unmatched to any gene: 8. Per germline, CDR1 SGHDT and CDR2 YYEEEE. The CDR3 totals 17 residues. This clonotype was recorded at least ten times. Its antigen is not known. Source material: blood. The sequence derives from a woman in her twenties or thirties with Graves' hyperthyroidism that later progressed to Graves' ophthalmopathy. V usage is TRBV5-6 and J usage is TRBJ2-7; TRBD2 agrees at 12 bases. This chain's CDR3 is CASSVGTSGLNSYEQYF. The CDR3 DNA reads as TGTGCCAGCAGCGTCGGGACTAGCGGGTTGAACTCCTACGAGCAGTACTTC. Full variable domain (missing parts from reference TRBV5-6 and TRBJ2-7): DAGVTQSPTHLIKTRGQQVTLRCSPKSGHDTVSWYQQALGQGPQFIFQYYEEEERQRGNFPDRFSGHQFPNYSSELNVNALLLGDSALYLCASSVGTSGLNSYEQYFGPGTRLTVT.